The 5 T cell receptor beta chains given below trace back to one sample, sequenced in a study of post-analysis software for immune sequencing data. Libraries were made from TCR beta cDNA, and they carried unique molecular identifiers. TCRdb recomputed calls from the PCR reads with MiXCR, one row per CDR3 protein. The table shows 430,000 or so distinct CDR3 sequences, with over 30% occurring only once. Findings of the study overall: Higher frequency in patients than in controls was seen for about five TRBV segments, with TRBV5-6, TRBV5-1 and TRBV20-1 among them.

Their recognized antigens are unknown. The sequencing input was blood. The receptors come from a girl aged 2 to 10 with multiple sclerosis.

This clonotype was detected a few times. This chain uses TRBV20-1 with TRBJ1-6, with D possibly matching TRBD1 (6 bases). The V and J ends lost 0 bases and 3 bases respectively, with 21 bases between them. The germline V gene has CDR1 DFQATT and CDR2 SNEGSKA (reference sequence). The CDR3 totals 19 residues. The CDR3 sequence is CSARDPLWQGTSYNSPLHF. CDR3 sequence (DNA): TGCAGTGCTAGAGATCCCCTATGGCAGGGGACAAGCTATAATTCACCCCTCCACTTT.

This clonotype was seen a handful of times. V usage is TRBV11-2 and J usage is TRBJ2-1, with 10 bases lining up with TRBD2. The germline CDR1 and CDR2 sequences are SGHAT and FQNNGV. The trim removed 1 base at V and 8 bases at J, leaving 5 bases unmatched. This CDR3 comprises 15 residues. Written as DNA, the CDR3 is TGTGCCAGCAGCTTAGGTCTAGCGGGAGTGGATGAGCAGTTCTTC. This gives the protein CASSLGLAGVDEQFF.

The chain employs TRBV7-6 and TRBJ2-1; possibly TRBD2 for D (6 bases). This CDR3 has 14 residues. The V and J ends lost 1 base and 7 bases respectively, with 11 bases between them. Germline values: CDR1 SGHVS, CDR2 FNYEAQ. As DNA, the CDR3 is TGTGCCAGCAGCTTAGTCGGTGGGGGGAATGAGCAGTTCTTC. Its translation is CASSLVGGGNEQFF.

Remarks on this clonotype: This CDR3 fails to terminate in the conserved phenylalanine or tryptophan, so it likely reflects a read error. This chain links TRBV5-6 with TRBJ2-1; 11 bases fit TRBD2. V shed 1 base and J 13 bases; nucleotides not matched to a gene: 7. CDR1 SGHDT and CDR2 YYEEEE come from the germline V gene. This CDR3 contains 14 residues. CDR3 in amino acids: CASSLTSGSETQFC. The CDR3 DNA reads TGTGCCAGCAGCTTGACTAGCGGGAGTGAGACCCAGTTCTGC.

This clonotype was observed a handful of times. This sequence joins TRBV20-1 and TRBJ1-2, with 7 positions matching TRBD1. Germline assignment: CDR1 DFQATT and CDR2 SNEGSKA (reference sequence). This CDR3 comprises 14 residues. The ends lost 3 bases at V and 5 bases at J; junction bases unmatched: 9. In DNA form, the CDR3 reads TGCAGTGCTAGTAGTGGTACAGGGGAGTATGGCTACACCTTC. Translation: CSASSGTGEYGYTF.